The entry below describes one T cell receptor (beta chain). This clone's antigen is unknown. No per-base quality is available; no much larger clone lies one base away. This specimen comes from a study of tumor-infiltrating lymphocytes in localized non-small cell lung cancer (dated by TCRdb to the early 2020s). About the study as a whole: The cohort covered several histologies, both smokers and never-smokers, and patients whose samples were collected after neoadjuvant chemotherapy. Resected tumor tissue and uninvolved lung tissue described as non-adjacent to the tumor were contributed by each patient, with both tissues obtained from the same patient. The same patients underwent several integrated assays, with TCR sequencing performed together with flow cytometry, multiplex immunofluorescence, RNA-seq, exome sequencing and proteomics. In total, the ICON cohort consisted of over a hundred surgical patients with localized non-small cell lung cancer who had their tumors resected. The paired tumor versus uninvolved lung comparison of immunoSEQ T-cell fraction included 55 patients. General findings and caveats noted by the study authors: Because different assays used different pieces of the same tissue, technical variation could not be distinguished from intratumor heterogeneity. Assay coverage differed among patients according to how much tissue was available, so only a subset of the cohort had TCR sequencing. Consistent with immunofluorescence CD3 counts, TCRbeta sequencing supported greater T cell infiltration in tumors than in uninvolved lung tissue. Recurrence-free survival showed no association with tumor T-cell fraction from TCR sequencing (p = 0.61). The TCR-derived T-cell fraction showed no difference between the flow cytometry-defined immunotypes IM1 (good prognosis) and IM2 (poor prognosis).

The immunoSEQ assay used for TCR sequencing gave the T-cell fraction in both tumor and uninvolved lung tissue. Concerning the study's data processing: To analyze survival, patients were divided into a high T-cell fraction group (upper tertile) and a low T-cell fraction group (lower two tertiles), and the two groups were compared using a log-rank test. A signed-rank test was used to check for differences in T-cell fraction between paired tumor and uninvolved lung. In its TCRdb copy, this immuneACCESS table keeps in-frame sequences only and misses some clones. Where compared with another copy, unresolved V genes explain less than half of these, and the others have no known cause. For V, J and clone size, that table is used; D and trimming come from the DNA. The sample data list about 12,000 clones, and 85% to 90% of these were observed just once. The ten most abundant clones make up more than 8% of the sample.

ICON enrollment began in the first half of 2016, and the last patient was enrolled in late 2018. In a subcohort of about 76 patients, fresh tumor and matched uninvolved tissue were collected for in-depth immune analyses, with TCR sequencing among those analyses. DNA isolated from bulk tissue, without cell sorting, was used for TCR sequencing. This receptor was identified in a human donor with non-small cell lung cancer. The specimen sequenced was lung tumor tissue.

The CDR3 region reads CASSELISSYNSPLHF. The bases are TGTGCCAGCAGTGAATTAATAAGCTCCTATAATTCACCCCTCCACTTT. The chain is made from TRBV6-1 and TRBJ1-6, with an unclear D gene assignment. From the cysteine through the phenylalanine, the CDR3 covers 16 amino acids. Just the 48-base CDR3 DNA is kept, in frame starting at base 1. CDR1 and CDR2 were assigned from the germline V gene as MNHNS and SASEGT. The junction shows trimming of 2 bases on V and 0 bases on J, plus 8 bases between the germline ends.